These T cell receptor beta chains were read from a single sample in a study of early T cells in non-severe SARS-CoV-2 infection. TCRdb recomputed calls from the 5' RACE reads with MiXCR, one row per CDR3 protein. The sample carries roughly 83,000 distinct CDR3 sequences, roughly a tenth recorded once. This sample comprised whole blood, obtained at baseline. Source of these receptors: an adult who was a healthcare worker with PCR-confirmed SARS-CoV-2 infection or an uninfected control (not recorded which). Both conserved end residues are part of each CDR3. D genes are given only for firm matches. The size entry is marked missing in some rows and otherwise reads once, few, many or a size class.

j_call: TRBJ2-3; v_call: TRBV9; d_call: .; clone_size: many; cdr3_nt: TGTGCCAGCAGCGTAGGGGTCAGCACAGATACGCAGTATTTT; cdr3_aa: CASSVGVSTDTQYF
j_call: TRBJ2-1; v_call: TRBV3-1; d_call: .; clone_size: many; cdr3_nt: TGTGCCAGCAGCCGACGAGAGAAAAGTGAGCAGTTCTTC; cdr3_aa: CASSRREKSEQFF
j_call: TRBJ2-5; v_call: TRBV12-3/TRBV12-4; d_call: .; clone_size: few; cdr3_nt: TGTGCCAGCAGTCCCACGGACACTCCAGAGACCCAGTACTTC; cdr3_aa: CASSPTDTPETQYF
j_call: TRBJ2-1; v_call: TRBV7-6; d_call: TRBD1; clone_size: few; cdr3_nt: TGTGCCAGCAGCTCGGGACAGGGGGTCTACAATGAGCAGTTCTTC; cdr3_aa: CASSSGQGVYNEQFF
j_call: TRBJ2-3; v_call: TRBV3-1; d_call: TRBD2; clone_size: .; cdr3_nt: TGTGCCAGCAGCCAAGGGACTAGCGGGGGCAGCACAGATACGCAGTATTTT; cdr3_aa: CASSQGTSGGSTDTQYF
j_call: TRBJ2-7; v_call: TRBV27; d_call: TRBD1; clone_size: .; cdr3_nt: TGTGCCAGCAGTTTAGCGGACAGGGGTGGGTTCGAGCAGTACTTC; cdr3_aa: CASSLADRGGFEQYF
j_call: TRBJ1-3; v_call: TRBV12-3/TRBV12-4; d_call: .; clone_size: few; cdr3_nt: TGTGCCAGCTCTGGAAACACCATATATTTT; cdr3_aa: CASSGNTIYF
j_call: TRBJ2-7; v_call: TRBV25-1; d_call: .; clone_size: .; cdr3_nt: TGTGCCAGCAGTGAATCACCCTACGAGCAGTACTTC; cdr3_aa: CASSESPYEQYF
j_call: TRBJ2-6; v_call: TRBV5-1; d_call: .; clone_size: many; cdr3_nt: TGCGCCAGCAGCTTCGCCGGAGCCTCTGGGGCCAACGTCCTGACTTTC; cdr3_aa: CASSFAGASGANVLTF
j_call: TRBJ2-2; v_call: TRBV6-5; d_call: TRBD2; clone_size: .; cdr3_nt: TGTGCCAGCAGAATGACTAGCGGGAGCCGGGGGACCGGGGAGCTGTTTTTT; cdr3_aa: CASRMTSGSRGTGELFF